This TCR beta chain was sequenced in a study of vaccination effects on CD4 cells after COVID-19. Prior to sequencing, the ViraFEST assay stimulated PBMC with viral peptide pools, which expanded the antigen-specific CD4+ T cells. Subsequent to a culture period of more than 9 days, CD4+ T cells were isolated. Negative nucleocapsid antibody tests before and after vaccination confirmed no previous SARS-CoV-2 infection. Produced via immunoSEQ multiplex PCR; TCRdb's table is partial and in-frame only. This sample has 25,000 or so clones; 73% occur once, and the top ten carry around 5%. Points on this clone: Its antigen is currently unknown.

Germline V gene sequence: CDR1 LGHNT, CDR2 FRNRAP. The length of the CDR3 is 15 residues. Trimming took off 3 bases at V and 5 bases at J, with 16 bases between the two ends. This sequence joins TRBV12-5 and TRBJ2-5, with D perhaps matching TRBD1 or TRBD2 (5 bases each). The receptor comes from a human donor who received a COVID-19 vaccine. The specimen comprised CD4+ T cells from PBMCs cultured with SARS-CoV-2 spike peptides, sampled before COVID-19 vaccination. The CDR3 DNA is TGTGCTAGTGGTTTTGGTACCGGGGCCGGGGAGACCCAGTACTTC. The encoded protein is CASGFGTGAGETQYF.